These 9 T cell receptor beta chains were sequenced from one sample in a study of CD8+ T cells in alopecia areata. cDNA prepared by RNA extraction and subsequent reverse transcription served as the template for sequencing. The assay was immunoSEQ multiplex PCR, and TCRdb's table has in-frame clones only and misses some. Of hundreds of thousands of clones listed, approximately 61% are singletons. The sample consisted of CD4+ T cells sorted from blood, taken at week 0. These receptors came from a human donor with alopecia areata.

V gene TRBV5-6 combines with J gene TRBJ2-6; possible D gene TRBD2, 6 bases. Trimming removed 4 bases at V and 4 bases at J, with 12 bases between. The germline V gene has CDR1 SGHDT and CDR2 YYEEEE. The CDR3 extends over 15 amino acids. The CDR3 region is CASSPAGSGANVLTF. CDR3 coding DNA: TGTGCCAGCAGCCCGGCGGGGTCCGGGGCCAACGTCCTGACTTTC.

On this clone itself: Different DNA sequences within this sample yield the same CDR3. CDR3 loop: CSVGETQYF. The CDR3 DNA reads TGCAGCGTGGGGGAGACCCAGTACTTC. This sequence joins TRBV29-1 and TRBJ2-5; no firm D call. The germline gives CDR1 SQVTM, CDR2 ANQGSEA. This CDR3 has 9 amino acids. V was clipped by 6 bases and J by 5 bases, with 4 bases between them. Complete variable domain (other parts from reference TRBV29-1 and TRBJ2-5): SAVISQKPSRDICQRGTSLTIQCQVDSQVTMMFWYRQQPGQSLTLIATANQGSEATYESGFVIDKFPISRPNLTFSTLTVSNMSPEDSSIYLCSVGETQYFGPGTRLLVL.

The chain combines TRBV29-1 with TRBJ2-1, with a weak D call TRBD2 (5 bases). Trimming removed 0 bases from V and 1 base from J, with 16 bases in between. CDR1 is SQVTM and CDR2 is ANQGSEA in the germline V gene. The CDR3 loop spans 17 amino acids. The chain's CDR3 is CSVEDRLSGFSYNEQFF. The DNA for the CDR3 is TGCAGCGTTGAAGATAGGCTTTCGGGGTTTTCCTACAATGAGCAGTTCTTC.

The table lists this clone with a few counts. The V call is TRBV30, the J call TRBJ1-6; tentatively, D is TRBD1 (6 bases). The germline gives CDR1 GTSNPN, CDR2 SVGIG (reference sequence). Trimming took off 3 bases at V and 5 bases at J, with 14 bases between the two ends. The CDR3 spans 15 residues. The CDR3 nucleotides read TGTGCCTGGAGGACGATGGGGGCGAATAATTCACCCCTCCACTTT. Translating gives CAWRTMGANNSPLHF.

The rearrangement uses TRBV11-2 and TRBJ1-2; possibly TRBD1 for D (5 bases). The CDR3 totals 13 residues. V was shortened by 1 base and J by 7 bases, with 10 bases between the two germline ends. Germline assignment: CDR1 SGHAT and CDR2 FQNNGV. The CDR3 here is CASSLVEGTGYTF. CDR3 nucleotide sequence: TGTGCCAGCAGCTTAGTTGAGGGGACTGGCTACACCTTC.

The chain links TRBV29-1 to TRBJ2-3; TRBD1 or TRBD2 may be the D gene (6 bases each). CDR3 length: 15 residues. From germline, CDR1 is SQVTM and CDR2 ANQGSEA. The V end was cut by 0 bases, the J end by 4 bases, with 14 bases between. The CDR3 sequence is CSVEDFGGRADTQYF. Here the CDR3 DNA reads TGCAGCGTTGAAGATTTCGGGGGCCGGGCAGATACGCAGTATTTT.

The J gene is TRBJ1-2, the V gene TRBV2; possible D gene TRBD1, 6 bases. Germline V gives CDR1 SNHLY, CDR2 FYNNEI. CDR3 length: 14 residues. V gave up 7 bases and J gave up 4 bases, with 16 bases separating them. CDR3 DNA sequence: TGTGCCAGCACAAGTTCGGGACACTCCTATGGCTACACCTTC. It specifies CASTSSGHSYGYTF.

V gene TRBV6-5 combines with J gene TRBJ2-1, with unresolved D. The CDR3 consists of 12 residues. The germline V and J ends were trimmed by 5 bases and 8 bases, with 10 bases remaining between them. CDR1 and CDR2 (germline): MNHEY, SVGAGI. This CDR3 reads CASSVSFDEQFF. In DNA, the CDR3 is TGTGCCAGCAGTGTCAGCTTCGATGAGCAGTTCTTC.

This clone was counted once. The genes are TRBV5-1 and TRBJ2-2; D remains ambiguous. V was clipped by 6 bases and J by 1 base, with 4 bases between them. The CDR3 consists of 12 residues. The germline CDR1 and CDR2 sequences are SGHRS and YFSETQ. The chain's CDR3 is CASKGNTGELFF. The CDR3 bases are TGCGCCAGCAAAGGGAACACCGGGGAGCTGTTTTTT.